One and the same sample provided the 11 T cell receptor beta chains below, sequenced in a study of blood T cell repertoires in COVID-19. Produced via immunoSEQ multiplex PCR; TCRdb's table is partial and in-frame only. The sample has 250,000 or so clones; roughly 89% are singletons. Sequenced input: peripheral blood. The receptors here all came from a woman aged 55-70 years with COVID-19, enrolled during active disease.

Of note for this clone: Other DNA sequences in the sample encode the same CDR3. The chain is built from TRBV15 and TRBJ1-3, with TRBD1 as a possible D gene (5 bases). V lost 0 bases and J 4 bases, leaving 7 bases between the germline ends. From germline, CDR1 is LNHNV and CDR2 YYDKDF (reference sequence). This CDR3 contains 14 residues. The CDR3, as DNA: TGTGCCACCAGCAGAGATCGGGGGGGAAACACCATATATTTT. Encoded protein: CATSRDRGGNTIYF.

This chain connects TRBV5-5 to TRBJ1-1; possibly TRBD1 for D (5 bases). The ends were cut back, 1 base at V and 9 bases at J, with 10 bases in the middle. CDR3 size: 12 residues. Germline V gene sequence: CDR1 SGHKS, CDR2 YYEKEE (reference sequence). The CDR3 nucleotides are TGTGCCAGCAGCTTGTATGCAGGGAAAGCTTTCTTT. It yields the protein CASSLYAGKAFF. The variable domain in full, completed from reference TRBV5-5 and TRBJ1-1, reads DAGVTQSPTHLIKTRGQQVTLRCSPISGHKSVSWYQQVLGQGPQFIFQYYEKEERGRGNFPDRFSARQFPNYSSELNVNALLLGDSALYLCASSLYAGKAFFGQGTRLTVV.

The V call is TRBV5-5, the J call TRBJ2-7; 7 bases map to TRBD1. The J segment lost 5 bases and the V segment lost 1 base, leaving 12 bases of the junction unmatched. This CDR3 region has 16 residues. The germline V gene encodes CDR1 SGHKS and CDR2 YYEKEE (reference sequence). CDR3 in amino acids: CASSLTLWQGENEQYF. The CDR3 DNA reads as TGTGCCAGCAGCTTGACGTTGTGGCAGGGGGAAAACGAGCAGTACTTC. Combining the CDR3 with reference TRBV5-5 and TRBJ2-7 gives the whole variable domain DAGVTQSPTHLIKTRGQQVTLRCSPISGHKSVSWYQQVLGQGPQFIFQYYEKEERGRGNFPDRFSARQFPNYSSELNVNALLLGDSALYLCASSLTLWQGENEQYFGPGTRLTVT.

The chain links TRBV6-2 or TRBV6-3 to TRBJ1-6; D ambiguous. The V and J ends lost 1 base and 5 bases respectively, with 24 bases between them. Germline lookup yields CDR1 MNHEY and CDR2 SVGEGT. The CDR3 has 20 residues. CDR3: CASSYFSLVEIGQHNSPLHF. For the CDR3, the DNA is TGTGCCAGCAGTTACTTTTCGCTAGTCGAGATCGGTCAACATAATTCACCCCTCCACTTT.

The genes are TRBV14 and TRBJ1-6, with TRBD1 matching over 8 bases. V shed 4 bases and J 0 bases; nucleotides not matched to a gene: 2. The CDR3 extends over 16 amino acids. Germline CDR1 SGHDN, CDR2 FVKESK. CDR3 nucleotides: TGTGCCAGCAGCCTCGACAGGGGCTCCTATAATTCACCCCTCCACTTT. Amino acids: CASSLDRGSYNSPLHF.

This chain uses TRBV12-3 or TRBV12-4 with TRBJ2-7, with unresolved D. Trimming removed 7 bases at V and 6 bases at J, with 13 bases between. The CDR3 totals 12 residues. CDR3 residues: CASMRNSVEQYF. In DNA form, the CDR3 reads TGTGCCAGCATGCGGAACTCCGTCGAGCAGTACTTC.

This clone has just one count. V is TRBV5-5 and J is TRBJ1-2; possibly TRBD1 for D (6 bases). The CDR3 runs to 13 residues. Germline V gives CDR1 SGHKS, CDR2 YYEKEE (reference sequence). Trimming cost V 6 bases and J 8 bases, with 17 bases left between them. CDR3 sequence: CASNWEGVGGYTF. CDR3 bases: TGTGCCAGCAACTGGGAGGGGGTTGGCGGCTACACCTTC.

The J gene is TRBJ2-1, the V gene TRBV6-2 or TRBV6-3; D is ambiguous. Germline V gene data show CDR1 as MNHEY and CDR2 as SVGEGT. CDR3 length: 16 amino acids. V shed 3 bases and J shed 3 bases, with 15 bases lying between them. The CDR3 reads CASSYPRVAYYNEQFF. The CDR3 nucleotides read TGTGCCAGCAGTTATCCCCGGGTAGCTTACTACAATGAGCAGTTCTTC.

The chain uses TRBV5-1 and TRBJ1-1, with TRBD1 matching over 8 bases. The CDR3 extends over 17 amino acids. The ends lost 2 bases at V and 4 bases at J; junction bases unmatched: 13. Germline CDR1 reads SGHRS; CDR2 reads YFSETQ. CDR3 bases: TGCGCCAGCAGCTTTCGGCAGGGGGCCGGTGGTGGCACTGAAGCTTTCTTT. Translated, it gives CASSFRQGAGGGTEAFF. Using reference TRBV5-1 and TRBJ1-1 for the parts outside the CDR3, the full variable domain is KAGVTQTPRYLIKTRGQQVTLSCSPISGHRSVSWYQQTPGQGLQFLFEYFSETQRNKGNFPGRFSGRQFSNSRSEMNVSTLELGDSALYLCASSFRQGAGGGTEAFFGQGTRLTVV.

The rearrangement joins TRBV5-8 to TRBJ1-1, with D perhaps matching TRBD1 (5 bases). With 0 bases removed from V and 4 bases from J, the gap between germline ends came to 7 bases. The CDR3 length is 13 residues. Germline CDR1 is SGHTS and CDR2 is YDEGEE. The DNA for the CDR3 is TGTGCCAGCAGCTTGGACAGGCTCACTGAAGCTTTCTTT. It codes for CASSLDRLTEAFF. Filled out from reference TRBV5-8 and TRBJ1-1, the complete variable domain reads EAGVTQSPTHLIKTRGQQATLRCSPISGHTSVYWYQQALGLGLQFLLWYDEGEERNRGNFPPRFSGRQFPNYSSELNVNALELEDSALYLCASSLDRLTEAFFGQGTRLTVV.

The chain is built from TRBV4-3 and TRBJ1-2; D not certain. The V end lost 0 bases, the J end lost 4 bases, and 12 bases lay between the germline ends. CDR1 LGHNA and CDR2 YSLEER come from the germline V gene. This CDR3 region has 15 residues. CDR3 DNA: TGCGCCAGCAGCCAAGATCTCGCAGAGGGCTATGGCTACACCTTC. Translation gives CASSQDLAEGYGYTF.